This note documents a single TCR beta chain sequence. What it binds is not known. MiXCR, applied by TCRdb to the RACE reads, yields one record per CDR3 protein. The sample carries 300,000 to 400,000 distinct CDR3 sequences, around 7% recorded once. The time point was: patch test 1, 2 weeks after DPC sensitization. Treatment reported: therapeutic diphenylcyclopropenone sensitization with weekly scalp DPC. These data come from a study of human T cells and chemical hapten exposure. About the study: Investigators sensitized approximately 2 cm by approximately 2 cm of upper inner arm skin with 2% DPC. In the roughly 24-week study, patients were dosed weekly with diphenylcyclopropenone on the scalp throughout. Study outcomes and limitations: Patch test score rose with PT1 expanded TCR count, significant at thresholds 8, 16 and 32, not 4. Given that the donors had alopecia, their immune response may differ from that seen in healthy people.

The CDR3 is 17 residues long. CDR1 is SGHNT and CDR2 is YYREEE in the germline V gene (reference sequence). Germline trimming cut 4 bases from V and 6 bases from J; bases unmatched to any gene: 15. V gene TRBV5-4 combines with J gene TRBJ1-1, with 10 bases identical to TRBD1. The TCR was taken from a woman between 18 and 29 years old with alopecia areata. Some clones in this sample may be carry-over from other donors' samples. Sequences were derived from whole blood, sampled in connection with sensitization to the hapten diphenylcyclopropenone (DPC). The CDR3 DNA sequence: TGTGCCAGCAGCCCAGGGGCTGGGACAGGGGTGGTCCCTGAAGCTTTCTTT. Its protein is CASSPGAGTGVVPEAFF.